This TCR beta chain was documented in a study of cytomegalovirus exposure and HLA in healthy donors. Background on the study: From HLA-typed donors, an early data release held 70 million to 100 million unique TCRs. Points from the study as a whole: Highly shared sequence variants in one cluster were likely a sequencing artifact. Later on, a genetic analysis was performed. It linked a missense variant in DCLRE1C with V- and J-gene trimming of TCR beta. Later work showed greater clonal expansion in HLA-associated TCR beta chains than in equally common others.

This clone was observed a single time. Its matching antigen is unknown. It was with 60 Vbeta and 13 Jbeta primers that the PCR ran. Assay: immunoSEQ multiplex PCR; the TCRdb copy retains only in-frame clones and omits some. The profile shows more than 150,000 clones, more than 75% of them singletons. This CDR3 has 16 residues. Germline loops: CDR1 SGHVS, CDR2 FQNEAQ. V shed 5 bases and J 4 bases; nucleotides not matched to a gene: 7. The sequenced material came from PBMCs. The TCR originated in a young woman in good health and CMV-seronegative. J is TRBJ2-2 and V is TRBV7-8; the match to TRBD2 covers 10 bases. The CDR3 protein is CASSVLAGVSTGELFF. CDR3 in DNA: TGTGCCAGCAGCGTCCTAGCGGGAGTTTCCACCGGGGAGCTGTTTTTT.